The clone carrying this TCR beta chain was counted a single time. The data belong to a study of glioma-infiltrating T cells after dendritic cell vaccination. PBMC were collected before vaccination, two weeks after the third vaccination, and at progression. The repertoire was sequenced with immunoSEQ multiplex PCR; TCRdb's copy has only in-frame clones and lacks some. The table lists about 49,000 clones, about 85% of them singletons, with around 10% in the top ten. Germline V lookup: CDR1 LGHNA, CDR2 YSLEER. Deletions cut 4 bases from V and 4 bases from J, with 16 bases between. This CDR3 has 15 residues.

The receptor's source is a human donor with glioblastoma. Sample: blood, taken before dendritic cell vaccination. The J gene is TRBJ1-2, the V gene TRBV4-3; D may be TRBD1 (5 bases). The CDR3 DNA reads TGCGCCAGCAGCCCAAGGGTGGGGGGGAGCTATGGCTACACCTTC. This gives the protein CASSPRVGGSYGYTF.